This record looks at one T cell receptor (beta chain) sequence and its context. TCRdb reprocessed the 5' RACE reads; each CDR3 protein has one entry and no DNA is given. The listing contains 150,000 to 180,000 distinct CDR3 sequences. CDR1 SGHAT and CDR2 FQNNGV come from the germline V gene. The CDR3 covers 14 residues. The record originates from a study of T cells expressing NK-cell markers. Study details: Researchers got TCR beta repertoires out of sorted CD3+CD56+NKG2C+, CD3+CD56+NKG2C- and CD3+CD56-NKG2C+ T cells. Eight donors were sequenced, of whom seven were HCMV-seropositive, while the remaining one was HCMV-seronegative.

The chain carries TRBV11-2 and TRBJ2-7; the D call of TRBD2 rests on TCRdb alone, since no DNA is present to check it. The sequence was collected from a woman aged 45-59 years in good health. The specimen sequenced was blood T cells: a sorted CD56 or NKG2C T cell subset, CD4+ or CD8+ T cells, or bulk PBMC T cells (not recorded which). CDR3 in amino acids: CASSLTSGIYEQYF.